This TCR beta chain was profiled in a study of cytomegalovirus exposure and HLA in healthy donors. Study observations and caveats: It emerged from a later analysis that several of the most significant clusters appeared to be linked to common viral pathogens. Accurate HLA-A and HLA-B prediction from TCR beta sequences was reported for most subjects. Under in vitro conditions, a few CMV-associated chains were confirmed as specific for CMV antigens. For most TCR beta V segments, an earlier analysis put the productive rate at about 90% or about 30% of the time.

Points on this clone: Its specificity is unknown.

The PCR contained 60 Vbeta and 13 Jbeta primers. Some clones are missing from TCRdb's copy, which holds only in-frame ones; the method was immunoSEQ multiplex PCR. The sample consists of under 250,000 clones, over 75% of them appearing once. CDR1 and CDR2 from the germline V gene are SQVTM and ANQGSEA. The CDR3 totals 14 residues. Trimming took 5 bases from V and 0 from J, leaving 11 bases between them. The J gene is TRBJ2-1, the V gene TRBV29-1, with TRBD2 as a possible D gene (5 bases). The sequencing sample was made of PBMCs. The receptor's source is a human donor in good health. The CDR3 here is CSVRETNSYNEQFF. CDR3 DNA sequence: TGCAGCGTTCGAGAGACTAACTCCTACAATGAGCAGTTCTTC.